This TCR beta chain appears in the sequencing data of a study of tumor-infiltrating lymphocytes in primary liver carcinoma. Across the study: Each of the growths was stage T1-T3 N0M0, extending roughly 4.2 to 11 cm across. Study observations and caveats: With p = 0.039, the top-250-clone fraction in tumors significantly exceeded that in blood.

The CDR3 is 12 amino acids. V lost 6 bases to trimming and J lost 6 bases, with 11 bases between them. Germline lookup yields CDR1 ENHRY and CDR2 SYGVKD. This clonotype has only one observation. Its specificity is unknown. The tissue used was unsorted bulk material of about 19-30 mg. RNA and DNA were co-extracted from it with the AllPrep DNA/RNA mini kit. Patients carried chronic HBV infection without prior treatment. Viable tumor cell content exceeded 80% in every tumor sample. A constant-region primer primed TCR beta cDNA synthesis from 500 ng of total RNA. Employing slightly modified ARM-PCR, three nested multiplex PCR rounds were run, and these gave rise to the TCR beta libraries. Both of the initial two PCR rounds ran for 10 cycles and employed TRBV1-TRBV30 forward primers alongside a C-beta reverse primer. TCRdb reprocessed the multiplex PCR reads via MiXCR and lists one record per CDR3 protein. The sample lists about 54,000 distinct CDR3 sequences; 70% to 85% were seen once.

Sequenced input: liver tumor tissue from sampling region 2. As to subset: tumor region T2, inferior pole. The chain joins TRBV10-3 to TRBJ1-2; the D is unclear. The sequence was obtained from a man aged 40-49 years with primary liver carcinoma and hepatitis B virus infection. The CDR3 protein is CAIRDDYHGYTF. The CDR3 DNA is TGTGCCATCAGGGATGATTACCATGGCTACACCTTC.